This entry lists 4 T cell receptor beta chains sequenced from one sample in a study of CD8 T cells in ankylosing spondylitis. Findings and caveats of the study: Blood of patients with ankylosing spondylitis appeared to be characterized by a TCR beta motif of about eight highly homologous variants.

These TCRs are of unknown antigen specificity. From the 5' RACE reads, TCRdb called clonotypes with MiXCR, one entry per CDR3 protein. Among more than 650,000 distinct CDR3 sequences listed, roughly 12% were seen once. Sequencing was done on a sample of blood, either unsorted or a sorted T cell fraction (not recorded which). These receptors were taken from a male donor with ankylosing spondylitis.

This clonotype was seen at least ten times. The chain joins TRBV5-1 to TRBJ2-5; D assignment may be TRBD1 or TRBD2 (5 bases each). V lost 0 bases and J lost 5, with 11 bases in between. Germline lookup yields CDR1 SGHRS and CDR2 YFSETQ. This CDR3 contains 14 residues. CDR3 loop: CASSLVGTGETQYF. The CDR3 DNA reads TGCGCCAGCAGCTTGGTTGGGACCGGGGAGACCCAGTACTTC.

The sample holds a few counts of this clonotype. This chain joins TRBV4-3 and TRBJ2-5; perhaps TRBD1 as D (6 bases). Trimming took off 0 bases at V and 4 bases at J, with 15 bases between the two ends. This CDR3 spans 16 amino acids. Germline V gene sequence: CDR1 LGHNA, CDR2 YSLEER. The CDR3 coding sequence is TGCGCCAGCAGCCAAGATTTGAAACAGGGTGGAGAGACCCAGTACTTC. It translates to CASSQDLKQGGETQYF.

The chain uses TRBV18 and TRBJ2-1, with a tentative D call TRBD1 (6 bases). Trimming shortened V by 8 bases and J by 8 bases, and 10 bases separated the two germline ends. Germline values: CDR1 KGHSH, CDR2 LQKENI. The CDR3 loop spans 11 amino acids. The CDR3 coding sequence is TGTGCCAGCGAACAGGGCGATGAGCAGTTCTTC. Its protein is CASEQGDEQFF.

The sample holds a few counts of this clonotype. J is TRBJ2-6 and V is TRBV7-9; maybe TRBD2 (5 bases). Germline CDR1 and CDR2: SEHNR and FQNEAQ (reference sequence). Trimming pared 5 bases from V and 3 bases from J, leaving 11 bases between. The CDR3 length is 15 residues. This CDR3 is CASSHRGLGANVLTF. CDR3 bases: TGTGCCAGCAGCCACAGAGGGCTTGGGGCCAACGTCCTGACTTTC.